The 22 T cell receptor beta chains below all came from one sample that was sequenced in a study of Ad26.COV2.S vaccination and SARS-CoV-2 variants. Some clones are missing from TCRdb's copy, which holds only in-frame ones; the method was immunoSEQ multiplex PCR. Seen here are about 400,000 clones, 70% to 90% observed once, and the top ten hold about 1.9%. Regarding treatment: some 19 received Ad26.COV2.S at low or high dose, single or two shots; about 5 received placebo; per-sample allocation not given. Sampling was done on day 63 after the first vaccine or placebo injection. The sequences come from peripheral blood, collected in a trial of Ad26.COV2.S vaccine versus placebo. The receptors originated from a person aged 18-65 years who received the Ad26.COV2.S COVID-19 vaccine or a placebo.

A word on this clone: This CDR3 is also generated by other DNA sequences in the sample. V is TRBV5-1 and J is TRBJ1-1, with TRBD1 matching over 8 bases. The CDR3 is made up of 14 amino acids. Per germline, CDR1 SGHRS and CDR2 YFSETQ. With 5 bases clipped from V and 5 bases from J, the junction kept 8 bases outside the gene matches. As DNA, the CDR3 is TGCGCCAGCAGTTTGCAGGGGGCGCGAACTGAAGCTTTCTTT. Its protein product is CASSLQGARTEAFF. The full variable domain, its missing parts supplied by reference TRBV5-1 and TRBJ1-1, is KAGVTQTPRYLIKTRGQQVTLSCSPISGHRSVSWYQQTPGQGLQFLFEYFSETQRNKGNFPGRFSGRQFSNSRSEMNVSTLELGDSALYLCASSLQGARTEAFFGQGTRLTVV.

The V call is TRBV11-2, the J call TRBJ2-7; 12 bases are a match to TRBD2. CDR1 and CDR2 (germline): SGHAT, FQNNGV. The CDR3 extends over 20 amino acids. The V and J ends lost 0 bases and 0 bases, in that order; junction bases with no gene match: 12. CDR3 bases: TGTGCCAGCAGCTTAGAATCGGGGCCACTAGCGGGAGGCCGCTCCTACGAGCAGTACTTC. Translation gives CASSLESGPLAGGRSYEQYF. The full variable domain, in which reference TRBV11-2 and TRBJ2-7 provide the parts outside the CDR3, is EAGVAQSPRYKIIEKRQSVAFWCNPISGHATLYWYQQILGQGPKLLIQFQNNGVVDDSQLPKDRFSAERLKGVDSTLKIQPAKLEDSAVYLCASSLESGPLAGGRSYEQYFGPGTRLTVT.

The rearrangement uses TRBV14 and TRBJ2-4, with TRBD2 matching over 7 bases. CDR3 length equals 15 residues. The germline gives CDR1 SGHDN, CDR2 FVKESK. The ends lost 10 bases at V and 2 bases at J; junction bases unmatched: 11. This chain's CDR3 is CAIGSGGTPKNIQYF. The CDR3, as DNA: TGTGCCATCGGCTCCGGGGGGACTCCCAAAAACATTCAGTACTTC.

The chain links TRBV7-3 to TRBJ2-5, with D perhaps TRBD2 (6 bases). The CDR3 is made up of 15 amino acids. The V end lost 4 bases, the J end lost 1 base, and 13 bases lay between the germline ends. Germline values: CDR1 SGHTA, CDR2 FQGTGA. This chain's CDR3 is CASSSVGGFQETQYF. CDR3 bases: TGTGCCAGCAGCTCCGTGGGGGGATTCCAAGAGACCCAGTACTTC. The complete variable domain, with remaining parts taken from reference TRBV7-3 and TRBJ2-5, reads GAGVSQTPSNKVTEKGKYVELRCDPISGHTALYWYRQSLGQGPEFLIYFQGTGAADDSGLPNDRFFAVRPEGSVSTLKIQRTERGDSAVYLCASSSVGGFQETQYFGPGTRLLVL.

V is TRBV7-8 and J is TRBJ2-7, with D uncertain. Germline V gene data show CDR1 as SGHVS and CDR2 as FQNEAQ. The germline V and J ends were trimmed by 0 bases and 3 bases, with 15 bases remaining between them. The CDR3 covers 16 residues. The CDR3 loop is CASSLARVGKNYEQYF. The CDR3 nucleotides are TGTGCCAGCAGCTTAGCGCGCGTTGGCAAGAACTACGAGCAGTACTTC.

J is TRBJ2-5 and V is TRBV5-4, with D possibly called TRBD1 or TRBD2 (5 bases each). With 4 bases removed from V and 5 bases from J, the gap between germline ends came to 18 bases. The length of the CDR3 is 15 residues. The V gene's germline CDR1 is SGHNT and CDR2 YYREEE (reference sequence). The CDR3: CASSQVTGTGETQYF. The CDR3 nucleotides are TGTGCCAGCAGCCAAGTAACCGGGACCGGGGAGACCCAGTACTTC.

The V call is TRBV5-5, the J call TRBJ1-5, with D perhaps matching TRBD1 (5 bases). The V end was cut by 0 bases, the J end by 5 bases, with 12 bases between. Germline CDR1 and CDR2: SGHKS and YYEKEE (reference sequence). This CDR3 region has 15 residues. In DNA form, the CDR3 reads TGTGCCAGCAGCTTGGCCGGGGGGGTCCATCAGCCCCAGCATTTT. Protein product: CASSLAGGVHQPQHF.

V gene TRBV6-5 combines with J gene TRBJ2-7; D might be TRBD2 (6 bases). V gave up 11 bases and J gave up 2 bases, with 10 bases separating them. The germline V gene encodes CDR1 MNHEY and CDR2 SVGAGI. The CDR3 loop spans 11 amino acids. The CDR3 protein is CASRLAYEQYF. In DNA, the CDR3 is TGTGCCTCTAGACTAGCCTACGAGCAGTACTTC.

The rearrangement links TRBV10-3 to TRBJ2-7; weak D call: TRBD1 (6 bases). The V and J ends lost 2 bases and 6 bases respectively, with 14 bases between them. The CDR3 loop spans 14 amino acids. The V gene's germline CDR1 is ENHRY and CDR2 SYGVKD. CDR3 in amino acids: CAISEQSRGGEQYF. As DNA, the CDR3 is TGTGCCATCAGTGAGCAGTCCAGGGGCGGCGAGCAGTACTTC.

This CDR3 is CASSESPETQYF. CDR3 coding DNA: TGCGCCAGCAGTGAATCCCCAGAGACCCAGTACTTC. The chain couples TRBV10-2 to TRBJ2-5, with D uncertain. From germline, CDR1 is WSHSY and CDR2 SAAADI. This CDR3 contains 12 residues. The V end lost 3 bases, the J end lost 4 bases, and 6 bases lay between the germline ends.

The chain couples TRBV19 to TRBJ1-5; D perhaps matches TRBD1 (5 bases). CDR1 is LNHDA, CDR2 SQIVND, per germline (reference sequence). The CDR3 totals 16 residues. The V end was cut by 3 bases, the J end by 4 bases, with 16 bases between. Here the CDR3 reads CASSISGVASNQPQHF. The DNA for the CDR3 is TGTGCCAGTAGTATTTCGGGGGTAGCCTCAAATCAGCCCCAGCATTTT.

The V call is TRBV27, the J call TRBJ2-7, with TRBD2 matching 13 bases. The CDR3 length is 18 residues. Germline V CDR1 and CDR2: MNHEY, SMNVEV (reference sequence). J lost 2 bases, V lost 0 bases, and 7 bases had no gene match. CDR3: CASSLSRTSGSSPYEQYF. The CDR3 DNA reads as TGTGCCAGCAGTTTATCCCGGACTAGCGGGAGTAGCCCCTACGAGCAGTACTTC.

The V call is TRBV5-1, the J call TRBJ1-4, with a possible D match to TRBD1 (5 bases). The CDR3 loop spans 16 amino acids. Trimming left V 2 bases short and J 0 bases short, with 11 bases between. The V gene's germline CDR1 is SGHRS and CDR2 YFSETQ. The CDR3 loop is CASSLGVGATNEKLFF. Here the CDR3 DNA reads TGCGCCAGCAGCTTAGGGGTCGGGGCAACTAATGAAAAACTGTTTTTT. The full variable domain, in which reference TRBV5-1 and TRBJ1-4 provide the parts outside the CDR3, is KAGVTQTPRYLIKTRGQQVTLSCSPISGHRSVSWYQQTPGQGLQFLFEYFSETQRNKGNFPGRFSGRQFSNSRSEMNVSTLELGDSALYLCASSLGVGATNEKLFFGSGTQLSVL.

The chain links TRBV28 to TRBJ2-7; the D gene is possibly TRBD2 (6 bases). CDR3 length equals 13 residues. The germline V gene has CDR1 MDHEN and CDR2 SYDVKM. V was pared by 5 bases and J by 6 bases, with 14 bases between. As DNA, the CDR3 is TGTGCCAGCAGTGTCCGACTAGAAGCCGAGCAGTACTTC. Protein product: CASSVRLEAEQYF.

The chain has TRBV28 and TRBJ1-1, with D perhaps TRBD1 (5 bases). The CDR3 extends over 11 amino acids. Germline V gene data show CDR1 as MDHEN and CDR2 as SYDVKM. The V and J ends lost 4 bases and 7 bases respectively, with 7 bases between them. This chain's CDR3 is CASSWGLEAFF. The CDR3 DNA reads as TGTGCCAGCAGTTGGGGACTTGAAGCTTTCTTT.

This clone has more than one count but fewer than ten. Other nucleotide sequences from this sample produce the same CDR3. The chain carries TRBV19 and TRBJ2-1; D might be TRBD1 (6 bases). The germline V gene has CDR1 LNHDA and CDR2 SQIVND (reference sequence). This CDR3 contains 15 residues. The V gene lost 5 bases and the J gene lost 0 bases, with 11 bases spanning the gap. The CDR3 sequence: CASSADRSSYNEQFF. The DNA of the CDR3 is TGTGCCAGTAGTGCTGACAGGAGCTCCTACAATGAGCAGTTCTTC.

The chain is built from TRBV7-8 and TRBJ1-2, with unresolved D. The CDR3 is 14 residues long. The germline CDR1 and CDR2 sequences are SGHVS and FQNEAQ. V was pared by 1 base and J by 4 bases, with 10 bases between. CDR3 sequence: CASSLDPTLYGYTF. The CDR3 DNA reads TGTGCCAGCAGCTTAGACCCCACACTCTATGGCTACACCTTC.

The rearrangement links TRBV2 to TRBJ1-4; D is perhaps TRBD1 (6 bases). Trimming cost V 10 bases and J 5 bases, with 14 bases left between them. The CDR3 length is 13 residues. CDR1 SNHLY and CDR2 FYNNEI come from the germline V gene. This CDR3 reads CATKTGANEKLFF. The CDR3 region has the DNA TGTGCCACCAAGACAGGAGCAAATGAAAAACTGTTTTTT. The whole variable domain, filled in from reference TRBV2 and TRBJ1-4, reads EPEVTQTPSHQVTQMGQEVILRCVPISNHLYFYWYRQILGQKVEFLVSFYNNEISEKSEIFDDQFSVERPDGSNFTLKIRSTKLEDSAMYFCATKTGANEKLFFGSGTQLSVL.

This chain links TRBV19 with TRBJ2-2; no firm D call. CDR3 length: 12 residues. Trimming removed 6 bases at V and 7 bases at J, with 9 bases between. The germline CDR1 and CDR2 sequences are LNHDA and SQIVND (reference sequence). As DNA, the CDR3 is TGTGCCAGTAGCCCGCATAACGGGGAGCTGTTTTTT. Translating gives CASSPHNGELFF.

In its sample, this clone was seen a few times. The chain joins TRBV7-7 to TRBJ2-1; perhaps TRBD2 as D (6 bases). V lost 5 bases and J 0 bases, leaving 23 bases between the germline ends. Germline CDR1 and CDR2: SSHAT and FNYEAQ (reference sequence). This CDR3 comprises 19 residues. CDR3 loop: CASSNANLARISSYNEQFF. The CDR3 DNA reads as TGTGCCAGCAGCAATGCCAACCTAGCGCGGATTAGCTCCTACAATGAGCAGTTCTTC.

This chain joins TRBV11-2 and TRBJ2-5, with TRBD1 matching 7 bases. Germline CDR1 and CDR2: SGHAT and FQNNGV. This CDR3 is 13 amino acids long. V was clipped by 6 bases and J by 5 bases; unmatched bases: 6. CDR3 amino acids: CASRRTGRETQYF. The CDR3 coding sequence is TGTGCCAGCAGAAGGACAGGCAGGGAGACCCAGTACTTC. The entire variable domain, with the rest obtained from reference TRBV11-2 and TRBJ2-5, is as follows: EAGVAQSPRYKIIEKRQSVAFWCNPISGHATLYWYQQILGQGPKLLIQFQNNGVVDDSQLPKDRFSAERLKGVDSTLKIQPAKLEDSAVYLCASRRTGRETQYFGPGTRLLVL.

Points on this clone: Other DNA sequences in this sample translate to the same CDR3. The chain is built from TRBV5-6 and TRBJ1-4; 10 nucleotides agree with TRBD1. The ends lost 4 bases at V and 5 bases at J; junction bases unmatched: 2. This CDR3 is 14 amino acids long. Germline lookup yields CDR1 SGHDT and CDR2 YYEEEE. The CDR3 nucleotides are TGTGCCAGCAGCCTGGGACAGGGGAATGAAAAACTGTTTTTT. This codes for CASSLGQGNEKLFF.